A selection of T cell receptor beta chains follows, all from one sample in a study of cytomegalovirus exposure and HLA in healthy donors. The repertoire was sequenced with immunoSEQ multiplex PCR; TCRdb's copy has only in-frame clones and lacks some. The top ten clones hold 1% to 1.5% of a sample with 90,000 to 110,000 clones, 60% to 85% of them seen once. What was sequenced was PBMCs. Receptors originate from a man between 35 and 55 years old in good health and CMV-seronegative. Each CDR3 is given with its conserved first and last residue. The D gene is left open where the match is weak. The listing skips clone size in some rows; elsewhere it reads once, few, many or a size class.

size	V	J	D	CDR3	DNA
-	TRBV10-3	TRBJ2-2	-	CAIMSLGGRRTGELFF	TGTGCCATCATGAGCCTCGGGGGGCGACGCACCGGGGAGCTGTTTTTT
-	TRBV7-7	TRBJ2-3	TRBD2	CASSLAGGTTDTQYF	TGTGCTAGCAGCTTAGCGGGGGGTACGACAGATACGCAGTATTTT
-	TRBV13	TRBJ1-2	-	CASSLQGPQGYTF	TGTGCCAGCAGCCTACAGGGTCCCCAGGGCTACACCTTC
-	TRBV2	TRBJ2-3	-	CASNGQFTDTQYF	TGTGCCAGCAATGGACAGTTCACAGATACGCAGTATTTT
few	TRBV29-1	TRBJ2-5	TRBD2	CSQAGGGVGETQYF	TGCAGCCAAGCGGGAGGGGGCGTAGGGGAGACCCAGTACTTC
-	TRBV6-5	TRBJ2-5	-	CASSYQGETQYF	TGTGCCAGCAGTTATCAGGGGGAGACCCAGTACTTC
few	TRBV11-2	TRBJ2-7	-	CASSLGYSKQYF	TGTGCCAGCAGCTTAGGGTACAGCAAGCAGTACTTC
-	TRBV6-1	TRBJ1-3	-	CASSDIFGGTIYF	TGTGCCAGCAGTGACATCTTCGGAGGCACCATATATTTT
-	TRBV30	TRBJ1-5	-	CAWSVLVDQPQHF	TGTGCCTGGAGTGTTTTAGTAGATCAGCCCCAGCATTTT
-	TRBV13	TRBJ1-4	-	CASSRRTAAVNEKLFF	TGTGCCAGCAGCCGACGGACAGCCGCGGTTAATGAAAAACTGTTTTTT
-	TRBV29-1	TRBJ2-5	TRBD1	CSVRQGAEETQYF	TGCAGCGTTAGGCAGGGGGCGGAGGAGACCCAGTACTTC
-	TRBV7-9	TRBJ1-1	-	CASSLGITGVNTEAFF	TGTGCCAGCAGCTTAGGGATTACGGGGGTGAACACTGAAGCTTTCTTT
-	TRBV13	TRBJ2-1	TRBD2	CASSLGGTAYNEQFF	TGTGCCAGCAGCTTGGGGGGGACGGCCTACAATGAGCAGTTCTTC
-	TRBV7-9	TRBJ2-5	-	CASSLAGGQQETQYF	TGTGCCAGCAGCTTAGCGGGGGGGCAACAAGAGACCCAGTACTTC
-	TRBV5-1	TRBJ2-3	TRBD2	CASSLAVAREASLTIYF	TGCGCCAGCAGCTTGGCCGTCGCGCGGGAGGCCTCATTGACCATTTATTTT
-	TRBV28	TRBJ1-2	-	CASSFSGAAYGYTF	TGTGCCAGCAGTTTTTCAGGGGCGGCTTATGGCTACACCTTC
-	TRBV11-1	TRBJ2-3	-	CASSLEGWADTQYF	TGTGCCAGCAGCTTAGAGGGGTGGGCAGATACGCAGTATTTT
-	TRBV10-1	TRBJ1-1	-	CASSESALTEAFF	TGCGCCAGCAGTGAGTCGGCCCTCACTGAAGCTTTCTTT
-	TRBV19	TRBJ2-3	-	CASSRRGTTDTQYF	TGTGCCAGTAGCCGCCGCGGGACCACAGATACGCAGTATTTT
-	TRBV19	TRBJ2-7	TRBD2	CASSFASGSPYEQYF	TGTGCCAGTAGTTTCGCTAGCGGGAGCCCCTACGAGCAGTACTTC
-	TRBV5-1	TRBJ2-7	-	CASSLFATGKGDEQYF	TGCGCCAGCAGCTTGTTCGCAACAGGAAAAGGGGACGAGCAGTACTTC
-	TRBV18	TRBJ2-7	-	CASSPTGTPLAEQYF	TGTGCCAGCTCACCAACCGGGACTCCCCTCGCGGAGCAGTACTTC
-	TRBV19	TRBJ2-7	-	CASSMDPYGVLSYEQYF	TGTGCCAGTAGTATGGATCCCTACGGGGTCCTCTCCTACGAGCAGTACTTC
-	TRBV6-5	TRBJ1-2	TRBD1	CASSYDRGYGYTF	TGTGCCAGCAGTTATGACAGGGGATATGGCTACACCTTC
-	TRBV4-1	TRBJ2-7	-	CASSQGLYYEQYF	TGCGCCAGCAGCCAAGGCCTATACTACGAGCAGTACTTC
few	TRBV28	TRBJ2-2	TRBD2	CASSSTGGLGGTGELFF	TGTGCCAGCAGCTCCACGGGGGGTTTAGGTGGCACCGGGGAGCTGTTTTTT
-	TRBV28	TRBJ1-4	-	CASRLYGSRGKLFF	TGTGCCAGCAGGCTTTACGGGTCTCGGGGAAAACTGTTTTTT
-	TRBV5-1	TRBJ2-1	TRBD2	CASSLAGVYNEQFF	TGCGCCAGCAGCCTAGCGGGAGTATACAATGAGCAGTTCTTC
-	TRBV10-3	TRBJ1-1	-	CAIKSFETEAFF	TGTGCCATCAAGAGCTTTGAGACTGAAGCTTTCTTT
-	TRBV6-5	TRBJ2-1	TRBD1	CASSSGGTGEQFF	TGTGCCAGCAGCTCCGGGGGGACAGGGGAGCAGTTCTTC
-	TRBV6-6	TRBJ2-7	-	CASCYHYEQYF	TGTGCCAGCTGTTACCACTACGAGCAGTACTTC
-	TRBV19	TRBJ2-5	TRBD2	CASSTGLGFGETQYF	TGTGCCAGTAGTACGGGACTAGGCTTTGGAGAGACCCAGTACTTC
-	TRBV5-4	TRBJ1-3	TRBD1	CASSQSRDRPSVSGNTIYF	TGTGCCAGCAGCCAATCCCGGGACAGGCCTTCCGTCTCTGGAAACACCATATATTTT
-	TRBV4-3	TRBJ2-1	TRBD1	CASSQVGTGQPEQFF	TGCGCCAGCAGCCAAGTTGGGACAGGGCAGCCTGAGCAGTTCTTC
-	TRBV12-1	TRBJ1-2	-	CASSFSERRYTF	TGTGCCAGCAGCTTTTCGGAGAGGCGCTACACCTTC
-	TRBV18	TRBJ1-5	-	CASSPGIGEGQPQHF	TGTGCCAGCTCACCGGGAATCGGGGAGGGGCAGCCCCAGCATTTT
-	TRBV5-1	TRBJ2-2	-	CASSFSVAGTGELFF	TGCGCCAGCAGCTTTTCCGTCGCCGGGACCGGGGAGCTGTTTTTT
-	TRBV28	TRBJ2-7	-	CASSQYPPRATSGSREQYF	TGTGCCAGCAGTCAATACCCTCCAAGGGCGACTAGTGGCTCGAGGGAGCAGTACTTC
-	TRBV5-4	TRBJ2-7	TRBD2	CASSPGGSGRSEQYF	TGTGCCAGCAGTCCGGGGGGTAGCGGGAGAAGCGAGCAGTACTTC
-	TRBV4-1	TRBJ1-1	-	CASSQAAGSTEAFF	TGCGCCAGCAGCCAAGCCGCTGGGAGTACTGAAGCTTTCTTT
-	TRBV27	TRBJ2-7	-	CASSSYRVTYEQYF	TGTGCCAGCAGTTCTTACAGGGTCACCTACGAGCAGTACTTC
-	TRBV19	TRBJ1-2	TRBD1	CASSTTGNYGYTF	TGTGCCAGTAGTACGACAGGGAATTATGGCTACACCTTC
-	TRBV29-1	TRBJ2-7	-	CSVVGGEQYF	TGCAGCGTTGTCGGCGGCGAGCAGTACTTC
once	TRBV5-1	TRBJ2-1	-	CASSLGQNYNEQFF	TGCGCCAGCAGCCTCGGACAGAACTACAATGAGCAGTTCTTC
-	TRBV2	TRBJ1-5	TRBD1	CASNKDRGLDNQPQHF	TGTGCCAGCAACAAAGACAGGGGGTTAGACAATCAGCCCCAGCATTTT
-	TRBV5-1	TRBJ2-5	-	CASSLVMAPGETQYF	TGCGCCAGCAGCTTGGTCATGGCACCGGGGGAGACCCAGTACTTC
once	TRBV6-5	TRBJ2-5	TRBD1	CASSQDRAPQETQYF	TGTGCCAGCAGCCAGGACAGGGCGCCTCAAGAGACCCAGTACTTC
-	TRBV4-1	TRBJ1-6	-	CASSQQGQIPVNSPLHF	TGCGCCAGCAGCCAGCAAGGACAGATACCGGTGAATTCACCCCTCCACTTT
-	TRBV9	TRBJ2-3	TRBD2	CASSLGLAGYTDTQYF	TGTGCCAGCAGCCTCGGACTAGCGGGGTACACAGATACGCAGTATTTT
-	TRBV9	TRBJ1-1	-	CASSSLTGNTEAFF	TGTGCCAGCAGCTCCTTAACAGGGAACACTGAAGCTTTCTTT
-	TRBV7-2	TRBJ2-1	-	CASSSLSRINEQFF	TGTGCCAGCAGCTCGCTATCTAGGATTAATGAGCAGTTCTTC
once	TRBV18	TRBJ1-2	-	CASSRQDNYGYTF	TGTGCCAGCTCAAGGCAGGATAACTATGGCTACACCTTC
-	TRBV4-3	TRBJ2-3	TRBD1	CASSQLSGGGTDTQYF	TGCGCCAGCAGCCAACTCTCAGGGGGCGGCACAGATACGCAGTATTTT
few	TRBV5-1	TRBJ1-5	-	CASSFGSNQPQHF	TGCGCCAGCAGCTTCGGTTCCAATCAGCCCCAGCATTTT
-	TRBV5-1	TRBJ1-2	-	CASSRGGGGGYTF	TGCGCCAGCAGTAGAGGGGGGGGCGGTGGCTACACCTTC
-	TRBV7-8	TRBJ1-5	TRBD1	CASSLGTGRNQPQHF	TGTGCCAGCAGCTTGGGGACAGGACGCAATCAGCCCCAGCATTTT